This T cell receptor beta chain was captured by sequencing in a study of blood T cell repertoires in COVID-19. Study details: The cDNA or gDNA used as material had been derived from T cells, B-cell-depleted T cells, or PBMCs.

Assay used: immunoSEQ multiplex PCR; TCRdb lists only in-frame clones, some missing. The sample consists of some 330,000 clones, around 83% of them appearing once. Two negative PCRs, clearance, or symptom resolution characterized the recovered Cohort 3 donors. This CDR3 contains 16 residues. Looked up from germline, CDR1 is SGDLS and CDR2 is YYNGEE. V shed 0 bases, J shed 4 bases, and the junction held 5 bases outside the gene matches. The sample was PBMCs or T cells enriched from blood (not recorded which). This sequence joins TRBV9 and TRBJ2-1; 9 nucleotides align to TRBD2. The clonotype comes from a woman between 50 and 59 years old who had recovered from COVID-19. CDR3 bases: TGTGCCAGCAGCGTAGGGGTAGCGGGAGTATACAATGAGCAGTTCTTC. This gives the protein CASSVGVAGVYNEQFF.